This TCR beta chain came from a study of blood T cells in healthy people across ages. Notes on the study in general: Diversity of TCR beta per million T cells declined in a roughly linear way with age.

Comment on this clonotype: Its antigen is unidentified.

Alongside a J-beta primer mix, a sample-barcoded 5' primer served in a second PCR lasting about 7 to 11 cycles. TCRdb passed the 5' RACE reads through MiXCR, listing each CDR3 protein once. The sample holds fewer than 700,000 distinct CDR3 sequences, roughly 43% seen once. With 3 bases clipped from V and 10 bases from J, the junction kept 11 bases outside the gene matches. The CDR3 is 15 residues long. From germline, CDR1 is SGHDT and CDR2 YYEEEE. Sequencing input: blood. This sequence originates from an older man in good health. This chain links TRBV5-6 with TRBJ2-1, with 9 bases fitting TRBD2. Written as DNA, the CDR3 is TGTGCCAGCAGCTCTAGGGGACTAGCCCTTGAGGAGCAGTTCTTC. It specifies CASSSRGLALEEQFF.